The 16 T cell receptor beta chains below were found in one sample sequenced in a study of T cell repertoires in cytomegalovirus infection. TCRdb reprocessed the reads via MiXCR and lists one record per CDR3 protein. Of fewer than 300,000 distinct CDR3 sequences in the sample, roughly 24% were seen once. Sequenced input: PBMCs. The receptors here all came from a human donor in good health (CMV status not recorded). Some clones in this sample may be carry-over from other donors' samples.

This clonotype has at least ten counts. The chain uses TRBV7-9 and TRBJ2-1; TRBD2 matches at 7 bases. The V gene's germline CDR1 is SEHNR and CDR2 FQNEAQ (reference sequence). This CDR3 has 17 amino acids. Trimming removed 1 base from V and 3 bases from J; junction bases left unmatched: 9. The CDR3 DNA reads TGTGCCAGCAGCTTAGATGTAAGCGGGGCCGGCTACAATGAGCAGTTCTTC. It codes for CASSLDVSGAGYNEQFF.

This clonotype was recorded many times. The V gene is TRBV27, the J gene TRBJ2-3; possibly TRBD2 for D (7 bases). CDR1 and CDR2 (germline): MNHEY, SMNVEV (reference sequence). The CDR3 has 16 residues. Trimming took 7 bases from V and 0 from J, leaving 17 bases between them. The CDR3 DNA sequence: TGTGCCAGCAACCAGGGGAGGGTGACTAGCACAGATACGCAGTATTTT. It yields the protein CASNQGRVTSTDTQYF.

The table lists this clonotype with a few counts. The rearrangement joins TRBV20-1 to TRBJ2-3, with D perhaps TRBD2 (6 bases). This CDR3 has 13 residues. Germline V lookup: CDR1 DFQATT, CDR2 SNEGSKA (reference sequence). With 7 bases removed from V and 1 base from J, the gap between germline ends came to 12 bases. This CDR3 is CSESGLGTDTQYF. CDR3 DNA sequence: TGCAGTGAGTCGGGACTCGGCACAGATACGCAGTATTTT.

In this sample, this clonotype turned up many times. The chain links TRBV7-2 to TRBJ1-6, with 7 bases matching TRBD1. This CDR3 contains 15 residues. V lost 2 bases, J lost 10 bases, and 8 bases stayed unmatched. Looked up from germline, CDR1 is SGHTA and CDR2 is FQGNSA. The CDR3 loop reads CASSLLGQRYSPLHF. The CDR3 nucleotides read TGTGCCAGCAGCTTACTGGGACAGAGGTACTCACCCCTCCACTTT.

There are many counts of this clonotype. The V and J genes are TRBV7-8 and TRBJ2-2; perhaps TRBD1 as D (5 bases). The V and J ends lost 1 base and 5 bases respectively, with 11 bases between them. The CDR3 consists of 15 residues. CDR1 is SGHVS, CDR2 FQNEAQ, per germline. The CDR3 region has the DNA TGTGCCAGCAGCTTAGAGTCAGGGCGTACCGGGGAGCTGTTTTTT. Amino acids: CASSLESGRTGELFF.

This clonotype was detected ten times or more. This chain joins TRBV7-2 and TRBJ1-1, with D possibly matching TRBD1 (6 bases). V shed 1 base and J shed 7 bases, with 13 bases lying between them. The CDR3 covers 14 residues. In germline, CDR1 is SGHTA, CDR2 FQGNSA. CDR3 nucleotides: TGTGCCAGCAGCTTAGGTCGGCAGGGGCTTGAAGCTTTCTTT. It yields the protein CASSLGRQGLEAFF. Looking up the rest from reference TRBV7-2 and TRBJ1-1 gives the full variable domain: GAGVSQSPSNKVTEKGKDVELRCDPISGHTALYWYRQSLGQGLEFLIYFQGNSAPDKSGLPSDRFSAERTGGSVSTLTIQRTQQEDSAVYLCASSLGRQGLEAFFGQGTRLTVV.

A word on this clonotype: It may be a read error: a sequence one base away is much more abundant. The V gene is TRBV7-9, the J gene TRBJ2-3; D is possibly TRBD2 (6 bases). This CDR3 comprises 14 residues. Germline CDR1 and CDR2: SEHNR and FQNEAQ (reference sequence). This chain's CDR3 is CSSRLAANTDTQYF. The DNA of the CDR3 is TGTTCCAGCAGATTAGCGGCTAACACAGATACGCAGTATTTT.

In this sample, this clonotype turned up many times. The chain has TRBV7-2 and TRBJ2-7; D ambiguous. The V end lost 0 bases, the J end lost 0 bases, and 6 bases lay between the germline ends. The CDR3 totals 14 residues. Germline-derived CDR1 and CDR2 are SGHTA and FQGNSA. In nucleotides, the CDR3 is TGTGCCAGCAGCTTAGCTCAGCTCTCCTACGAGCAGTACTTC. It encodes CASSLAQLSYEQYF. The full variable domain, completed using reference TRBV7-2 and TRBJ2-7, is GAGVSQSPSNKVTEKGKDVELRCDPISGHTALYWYRQSLGQGLEFLIYFQGNSAPDKSGLPSDRFSAERTGGSVSTLTIQRTQQEDSAVYLCASSLAQLSYEQYFGPGTRLTVT.

The chain has TRBV11-2 and TRBJ2-1, with D possibly being TRBD2 (6 bases). The CDR3 runs 15 residues. V was pared by 3 bases and J by 9 bases, with 18 bases between. Germline loops: CDR1 SGHAT, CDR2 FQNNGV. The CDR3 reads CASSFSSLNGGEQFF. DNA for the CDR3: TGTGCCAGCAGCTTCTCTAGCCTAAACGGGGGTGAGCAGTTCTTC.

This rearrangement joins TRBV19 to TRBJ2-2, with TRBD2 as a possible D gene (7 bases). Trimming took off 3 bases at V and 0 bases at J, with 11 bases between the two ends. The CDR3 has 16 amino acids. Germline loops: CDR1 LNHDA, CDR2 SQIVND (reference sequence). CDR3 sequence reads: CASSILGGPNTGELFF. CDR3 bases: TGTGCCAGTAGTATTTTGGGGGGGCCGAACACCGGGGAGCTGTTTTTT.

This clonotype has only a few counts. The chain employs TRBV28 and TRBJ1-1, with 8 bases aligning to TRBD1. The CDR3 totals 17 residues. The germline CDR1 and CDR2 sequences are MDHEN and SYDVKM. The V segment lost 5 bases and the J segment 1 base; nucleotides outside the gene matches: 12. In DNA form, the CDR3 reads TGTGCCAGCAGTCCAGGGGGCGCGGGATTTAAGAACACTGAAGCTTTCTTT. Translating it yields CASSPGGAGFKNTEAFF.

Notes on this clonotype: A much bigger clone sits one base away, suggesting this may be a read error. The rearrangement uses TRBV10-3 and TRBJ1-2; D perhaps matches TRBD1 (6 bases). Germline CDR1 ENHRY, CDR2 SYGVKD. This CDR3 is 14 amino acids long. V was clipped by 3 bases and J by 8 bases, with 16 bases between them. The CDR3 region is CAISEPGASMGYTF. The DNA for the CDR3 is TGTGCCATCAGTGAACCAGGGGCATCTATGGGCTACACCTTC.

At least ten counts were recorded for this clonotype. V usage is TRBV7-2 and J usage is TRBJ2-1; 8 bases align to TRBD2. After removal of 0 bases from V and 4 bases from J, the junction contained 2 bases not matched to a gene. Germline CDR1 and CDR2: SGHTA and FQGNSA. This CDR3 has 15 residues. CDR3 residues: CASSLAASGYNEQFF. For the CDR3, the DNA is TGTGCCAGCAGCTTAGCGGCTAGCGGGTACAATGAGCAGTTCTTC.

This clonotype showed up many times. The CDR3 coding sequence is TGTGCCAGCAGCTTAGCCGGGAGGGATCAGCCCCAGCATTTT. Its translation is CASSLAGRDQPQHF. The chain employs TRBV7-2 and TRBJ1-5; D not resolved. This CDR3 has 14 residues. Trimming stripped 0 bases from V and 5 bases from J, with 8 bases between. CDR1 is SGHTA, CDR2 FQGNSA, per germline.

This clonotype was seen ten or more times. In DNA form, the CDR3 reads TGTGCCAGCAGCACCCGAAACCGGGCCAACACTGAAGCTTTCTTT. Its protein is CASSTRNRANTEAFF. The rearrangement links TRBV7-2 to TRBJ1-1, with D uncertain. V gave up 5 bases and J gave up 2 bases, with 15 bases separating them. Germline V gene data show CDR1 as SGHTA and CDR2 as FQGNSA. CDR3 size: 15 residues.

This clonotype was seen only a few times. J is TRBJ2-1 and V is TRBV19, with D perhaps TRBD2 (6 bases). The CDR3 has 14 amino acids. The ends were cut back, 5 bases at V and 5 bases at J, with 13 bases in the middle. Germline CDR1 and CDR2: LNHDA and SQIVND (reference sequence). CDR3 coding DNA: TGTGCCAGTAGTCGACTAGGTGGCCACAATGAGCAGTTCTTC. It encodes CASSRLGGHNEQFF.